Listed here are 24 T cell receptor beta chains from one sample, sequenced in a study of Siglec-9 on CD8 T cells in melanoma. Sequenced by immunoSEQ multiplex PCR; TCRdb stores in-frame clones only, minus some. The sample consists of under 600 clones, 55% to 65% of them appearing once. What was sequenced was Siglec-9+ CD8+ T cells sorted from blood. The source of these receptors is a human donor in good health.

This clone is labeled as large. This chain links TRBV6-4 with TRBJ2-1, with a weak D call TRBD1 (6 bases). The CDR3 length is 13 residues. V dropped 0 bases and J dropped 6 bases, with 6 bases sitting between them. Germline lookup yields CDR1 MRHNA and CDR2 SNTAGT. The CDR3 DNA sequence: TGTGCCAGCAGTGACTCGGACAGCAATGAGCAGTTCTTC. It yields the protein CASSDSDSNEQFF.

The V and J genes are TRBV11-1 and TRBJ2-3; TRBD2 aligns across 7 bases. Germline values: CDR1 SGHAT, CDR2 FQDESV (reference sequence). The ends lost 5 bases at V and 2 bases at J; junction bases unmatched: 7. This CDR3 region has 15 residues. CDR3 sequence reads: CASSPSGETTDTQYF. The CDR3 DNA reads as TGTGCCAGCAGCCCCAGCGGGGAGACCACAGATACGCAGTATTTT.

J is TRBJ2-1 and V is TRBV29-1; 12 bases fit TRBD1. This CDR3 is built from 14 residues. Germline V lookup: CDR1 SQVTM, CDR2 ANQGSEA. V was clipped by 4 bases and J by 6 bases; unmatched bases: 4. CDR3 bases: TGCAGCGTTGCCGGGACAGGGGGCTTCAATGAGCAGTTCTTC. This translates into CSVAGTGGFNEQFF.

The V call is TRBV6-4, the J call TRBJ2-3; D gene uncertain. From germline, CDR1 is MRHNA and CDR2 SNTAGT. Trimming removed 2 bases from V and 1 base from J, with 4 bases in between. The CDR3 covers 13 residues. In DNA, the CDR3 is TGTGCCAGCAGTGACAGGGGCACAGATACGCAGTATTTT. Amino acid sequence: CASSDRGTDTQYF.

CDR3 DNA: TGCAGCGTTGAAGGGGAAGGATCAGGCCTCCACTTT. This codes for CSVEGEGSGLHF. This rearrangement joins TRBV29-1 to TRBJ1-6; no clear D. This CDR3 spans 12 amino acids. Germline CDR1 and CDR2: SQVTM and ANQGSEA. V was clipped by 1 base and J by 15 bases, with 13 bases between them.

This chain links TRBV28 with TRBJ1-6; tentatively, D is TRBD1 (5 bases). The germline V gene encodes CDR1 MDHEN and CDR2 SYDVKM. Trimming took off 3 bases at V and 7 bases at J, with 13 bases between the two ends. CDR3 length equals 15 residues. The CDR3, as DNA: TGTGCCAGCAGTTTTGTCCGGGGGAGGAATTCACCCCTCCACTTT. This translates into CASSFVRGRNSPLHF.

In its sample, this clone was seen once. The chain combines TRBV7-9 with TRBJ1-6, with 7 bases lining up with TRBD1. V shed 4 bases, J shed 7 bases, and the junction held 7 bases outside the gene matches. This CDR3 region has 15 residues. Germline assignment: CDR1 SEHNR and CDR2 FQNEAQ (reference sequence). As DNA, the CDR3 is TGTGCCAGCAGCTCGCTGACAGGGTCCAATTCACCCCTCCACTTT. Translating it yields CASSSLTGSNSPLHF.

This rearrangement joins TRBV2 to TRBJ2-2; 7 bases align to TRBD1. This CDR3 is built from 14 residues. The germline V gene encodes CDR1 SNHLY and CDR2 FYNNEI. The J segment lost 5 bases and the V segment lost 6 bases, leaving 6 bases of the junction unmatched. For the CDR3, the DNA is TGTGCCAGCAGGCTTAACAGGGGAACCGGGGAGCTGTTTTTT. This translates into CASRLNRGTGELFF.

This chain connects TRBV19 to TRBJ1-1, with TRBD1 matching 8 bases. The J segment lost 4 bases and the V segment lost 5 bases, leaving 9 bases of the junction unmatched. Germline V gene lookup returns CDR1 LNHDA and CDR2 SQIVND (reference sequence). This CDR3 has 15 amino acids. DNA for the CDR3: TGTGCCAGTAGTCCTCCCACACAGGGGGTCACTGAAGCTTTCTTT. Its translation: CASSPPTQGVTEAFF.

CDR3 sequence (DNA): TGTGCCAGCAGCTTAGGGCCACAAACGGGCTATGGCTACACCTTC. This encodes CASSLGPQTGYGYTF. The V gene is TRBV7-9, the J gene TRBJ1-2; no clear D gene. From germline, CDR1 is SEHNR and CDR2 FQNEAQ (reference sequence). This CDR3 contains 15 residues. V shed 1 base and J shed 4 bases, with 13 bases lying between them.

A few counts support this clone. This chain uses TRBV7-6 with TRBJ1-4, with TRBD1 identical over 10 bases. Germline trimming cut 5 bases from V and 8 bases from J; bases unmatched to any gene: 8. Germline V CDR1 and CDR2: SGHVS, FNYEAQ. The CDR3 sequence is 15 residues long. For the CDR3, the DNA is TGTGCCAGCAGCCCGGGGACAGGGGATCTGGAAAAACTGTTTTTT. Protein: CASSPGTGDLEKLFF.

The chain is built from TRBV27 and TRBJ1-3; the D gene is possibly TRBD1 (6 bases). Per germline, CDR1 MNHEY and CDR2 SMNVEV (reference sequence). Between the trimmed V and J ends, which lost 1 base and 2 bases, there was a span of 9 bases. The CDR3 totals 15 residues. Here the CDR3 reads CASSLYREPGNTIYF. CDR3 sequence (DNA): TGTGCCAGCAGTTTATACAGGGAACCTGGAAACACCATATATTTT.

This clone was seen only a few times. The chain links TRBV19 to TRBJ1-5, with D uncertain. The CDR3 covers 12 residues. The germline CDR1 and CDR2 sequences are LNHDA and SQIVND (reference sequence). With 6 bases removed from V and 0 bases from J, the gap between germline ends came to 3 bases. CDR3: CASRTSNQPQHF. The CDR3, as DNA: TGTGCCAGTAGGACTAGCAATCAGCCCCAGCATTTT.

By its share, this clone is large. The V and J genes are TRBV27 and TRBJ1-2; D possibly corresponds to TRBD1 (6 bases). Trimming shortened V by 3 bases and J by 4 bases, and 15 bases separated the two germline ends. Germline CDR1 MNHEY, CDR2 SMNVEV (reference sequence). The CDR3 consists of 15 residues. The DNA of the CDR3 is TGTGCCAGCAGTTTGGTGTGGGGGCGCGGCTATGGCTACACCTTC. It specifies CASSLVWGRGYGYTF.

V usage is TRBV7-9 and J usage is TRBJ1-1; the D gene is possibly TRBD1 (5 bases). The CDR3 sequence is 15 residues long. The germline CDR1 and CDR2 sequences are SEHNR and FQNEAQ (reference sequence). V was pared by 5 bases and J by 0 bases, with 13 bases between. CDR3 region: CASSPGGHVNTEAFF. As DNA, the CDR3 is TGTGCCAGCAGCCCGGGGGGTCACGTGAACACTGAAGCTTTCTTT.

The V and J genes are TRBV7-3 and TRBJ2-5; TRBD2 matches 7 bases. CDR1 is SGHTA, CDR2 FQGTGA, per germline. This CDR3 comprises 17 residues. Trimming at V came to 0 bases and at J to 7 bases, leaving 14 bases not matched to a gene. This chain's CDR3 is CASSLTGGTAPRGTQYF. The CDR3 DNA reads TGTGCCAGCAGCTTAACGGGAGGGACCGCCCCGCGGGGGACCCAGTACTTC.

This clone is categorized as large. The chain combines TRBV6-6 with TRBJ2-7, with TRBD2 matching over 11 bases. There are 16 residues in the CDR3. V shed 2 bases and J 5 bases; nucleotides not matched to a gene: 8. Germline-derived CDR1 and CDR2 are MNHNY and SVGAGI (reference sequence). The CDR3 nucleotides are TGTGCCAGCAGTTACCTAGCGGGGGGCCCCTTGCACGAGCAGTACTTC. Residues: CASSYLAGGPLHEQYF.

The chain recombines TRBV4-1 with TRBJ1-4; 7 bases agree with TRBD1. Germline CDR1 reads MGHRA; CDR2 reads YSYEKL. The CDR3 sequence is 15 residues long. J was trimmed by 8 bases and V by 1 base; bases with no gene match: 7. The CDR3 reads CASSQGGRGGEKLFF. The CDR3 coding sequence is TGCGCCAGCAGCCAAGGTGGCAGGGGGGGAGAAAAACTGTTTTTT.

J is TRBJ2-2 and V is TRBV19; weak D call: TRBD1 (5 bases). V lost 1 base and J 5 bases, leaving 11 bases between the germline ends. Germline V gene data show CDR1 as LNHDA and CDR2 as SQIVND (reference sequence). This CDR3 is built from 15 residues. CDR3 nucleotide sequence: TGTGCCAGTAGTATAGTGAGTTCAGGGACCGGGGAGCTGTTTTTT. Protein: CASSIVSSGTGELFF.

This clone appeared a few times. This chain joins TRBV5-1 and TRBJ1-3; D gene uncertain. The CDR3 runs 15 residues. Germline CDR1 and CDR2: SGHRS and YFSETQ. V was cut by 0 bases and J by 0 bases, with 7 bases left in between. CDR3 loop: CASSLATDSGNTIYF. CDR3 DNA: TGCGCCAGCAGCTTGGCAACGGACTCTGGAAACACCATATATTTT.

The V call is TRBV30, the J call TRBJ1-1, with 9 positions matching TRBD1. This CDR3 has 17 amino acids. Germline V gene data show CDR1 as GTSNPN and CDR2 as SVGIG (reference sequence). The junction had 16 bases not matched to a gene; V was cut back by 3 bases and J by 5 bases. CDR3 DNA: TGTGCCTGGAGAGAACCCAAATCAGGACAGGGGTATACTGAAGCTTTCTTT. As protein: CAWREPKSGQGYTEAFF.

This clone has a handful of counts. This chain joins TRBV4-2 and TRBJ2-2; D possibly corresponds to TRBD2 (5 bases). V lost 7 bases and J 0 bases, leaving 9 bases between the germline ends. The V gene's germline CDR1 is LGHNA and CDR2 YNFKEQ. The CDR3 is 14 residues long. The CDR3 is CASTRTSNTGELFF. Written as DNA, the CDR3 is TGTGCCAGCACCCGGACTTCGAACACCGGGGAGCTGTTTTTT.

The chain combines TRBV7-9 with TRBJ1-4; D is unclear. Trimming removed 5 bases from V and 7 bases from J, with 5 bases in between. The CDR3 contains 11 residues. Germline CDR1 and CDR2: SEHNR and FQNEAQ (reference sequence). For the CDR3, the DNA is TGTGCCAGCAGCCCCGGTGAAAAACTGTTTTTT. This gives the protein CASSPGEKLFF.

This clone is classed as medium-sized. The chain couples TRBV10-1 to TRBJ1-1; D is perhaps TRBD1 (5 bases). Between the trimmed V and J ends, which lost 3 bases and 11 bases, there was a span of 13 bases. From germline, CDR1 is WNHNN and CDR2 SYGVQD (reference sequence). The CDR3 spans 12 residues. CDR3 sequence (DNA): TGCGCCAGCAGTGATTCCGGGACTGGGGCTTTCTTT. As protein: CASSDSGTGAFF.